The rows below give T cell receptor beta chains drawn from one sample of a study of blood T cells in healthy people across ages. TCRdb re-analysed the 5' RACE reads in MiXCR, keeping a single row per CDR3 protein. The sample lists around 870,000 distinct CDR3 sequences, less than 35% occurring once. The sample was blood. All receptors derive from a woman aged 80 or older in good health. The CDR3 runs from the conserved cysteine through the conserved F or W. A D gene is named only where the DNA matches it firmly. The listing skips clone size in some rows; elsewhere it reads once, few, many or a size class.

CDR3nt: TGTGCCAGCAGCCGGAGGGGGGGGCGAGGCAATCAGCCCCAGCATTTT; CDR3aa: CASSRRGGRGNQPQHF; j_gene: TRBJ1-5; v_gene: TRBV7-2; abundance: NA; d_gene: NA
CDR3nt: TGTGCCAGCAGTTTATCCGGGTATTCAGATACGCAGTATTTT; CDR3aa: CASSLSGYSDTQYF; j_gene: TRBJ2-3; v_gene: TRBV28; abundance: few; d_gene: NA
CDR3nt: TGCAGTGCTAGAGGGAGCGGGGGGGTCGGCACCGGGGAGCTGTTTTTT; CDR3aa: CSARGSGGVGTGELFF; j_gene: TRBJ2-2; v_gene: TRBV20-1; abundance: NA; d_gene: TRBD2
CDR3nt: TGTGCCAGCAGCTATATGGACAGGTCTGGCTACACCTTC; CDR3aa: CASSYMDRSGYTF; j_gene: TRBJ1-2; v_gene: TRBV9; abundance: many; d_gene: TRBD1
CDR3nt: TGCGCCAGCAGCCACCTGGACAGGGGAAACGGCTACACCTTC; CDR3aa: CASSHLDRGNGYTF; j_gene: TRBJ1-2; v_gene: TRBV4-3; abundance: few; d_gene: TRBD1
CDR3nt: TGTGCCAGCTCCCCGCGGACTAGCGGGGGCCCCCTGATTGAGCAGTTCTTC; CDR3aa: CASSPRTSGGPLIEQFF; j_gene: TRBJ2-1; v_gene: TRBV18; abundance: NA; d_gene: TRBD2
CDR3nt: TGTGCCACCGGTGACGGGGGGACTAGGTATGGCTACACCTTC; CDR3aa: CATGDGGTRYGYTF; j_gene: TRBJ1-2; v_gene: TRBV24-1; abundance: NA; d_gene: NA
CDR3nt: TGCGCCAGCAACCAAGAATCTTTCGCTGGCTACACCTTC; CDR3aa: CASNQESFAGYTF; j_gene: TRBJ1-2; v_gene: TRBV4-3; abundance: few; d_gene: NA
CDR3nt: TGTGCCAGCAGCTCCGCCGGGACAGGGCTCACCGGGGGGCTGTTTTTT; CDR3aa: CASSSAGTGLTGGLFF; j_gene: TRBJ2-2; v_gene: TRBV7-2; abundance: NA; d_gene: TRBD1
CDR3nt: TGTGCCGGCAGCGACCAGGACGTCGGACGAAGTGGCTACACCTTC; CDR3aa: CAGSDQDVGRSGYTF; j_gene: TRBJ1-2; v_gene: TRBV7-9; abundance: NA; d_gene: NA
CDR3nt: TGTGCCAGCAGTTTAACGCTCCGGGGGGGCGGGACTTCAGCCTACGAGCAGTACTTC; CDR3aa: CASSLTLRGGGTSAYEQYF; j_gene: TRBJ2-7; v_gene: TRBV27; abundance: NA; d_gene: TRBD2
CDR3nt: TGTGCCAGCAGTGGGGACCCAAACGGAGAGACCCAGTACTTC; CDR3aa: CASSGDPNGETQYF; j_gene: TRBJ2-5; v_gene: TRBV9; abundance: NA; d_gene: NA
CDR3nt: TGTGCCAGCAGCCGAAATCCGGGACGGGGGACTGGAAAACTGTTTTTT; CDR3aa: CASSRNPGRGTGKLFF; j_gene: TRBJ1-4; v_gene: TRBV12-3/TRBV12-4; abundance: NA; d_gene: NA
CDR3nt: TGTGCCATTGCGGCTAGCGGGGGGGGCCAGTTCTTC; CDR3aa: CAIAASGGGQFF; j_gene: TRBJ2-1; v_gene: TRBV6-1; abundance: few; d_gene: TRBD2
CDR3nt: TGTGCCAGCAGCTCGGCGAGGGGGAACTCTGGAAACACCATATATTTT; CDR3aa: CASSSARGNSGNTIYF; j_gene: TRBJ1-3; v_gene: TRBV7-2; abundance: few; d_gene: NA
CDR3nt: TGTGCCAGCAGTTTAGGGGCCCATGGCTACACCTTC; CDR3aa: CASSLGAHGYTF; j_gene: TRBJ1-2; v_gene: TRBV12-3/TRBV12-4; abundance: many; d_gene: NA
CDR3nt: TGTGCCAGCAGTGCACAGGGGGCGTCGGGTCAGCCCCAGCATTTT; CDR3aa: CASSAQGASGQPQHF; j_gene: TRBJ1-5; v_gene: TRBV27; abundance: few; d_gene: TRBD1